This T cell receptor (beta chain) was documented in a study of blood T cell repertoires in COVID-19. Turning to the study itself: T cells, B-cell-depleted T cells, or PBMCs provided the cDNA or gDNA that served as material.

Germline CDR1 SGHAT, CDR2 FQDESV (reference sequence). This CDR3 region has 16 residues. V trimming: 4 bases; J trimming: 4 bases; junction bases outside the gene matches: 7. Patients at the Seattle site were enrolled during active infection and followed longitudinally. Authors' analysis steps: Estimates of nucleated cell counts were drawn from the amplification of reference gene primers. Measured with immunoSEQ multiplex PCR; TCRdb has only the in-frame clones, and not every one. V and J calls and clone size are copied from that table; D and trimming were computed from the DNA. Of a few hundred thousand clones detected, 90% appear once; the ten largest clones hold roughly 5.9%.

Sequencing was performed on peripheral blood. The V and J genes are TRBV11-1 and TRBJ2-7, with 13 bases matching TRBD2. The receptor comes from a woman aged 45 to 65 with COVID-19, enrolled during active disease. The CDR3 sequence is CASSSQTSGRDYEQYF. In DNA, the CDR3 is TGTGCCAGCAGCTCGCAAACTAGCGGGAGGGATTACGAGCAGTACTTC. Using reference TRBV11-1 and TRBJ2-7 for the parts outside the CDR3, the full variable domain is EAEVAQSPRYKITEKSQAVAFWCDPISGHATLYWYRQILGQGPELLVQFQDESVVDDSQLPKDRFSAERLKGVDSTLKIQPAELGDSAMYLCASSSQTSGRDYEQYFGPGTRLTVT.